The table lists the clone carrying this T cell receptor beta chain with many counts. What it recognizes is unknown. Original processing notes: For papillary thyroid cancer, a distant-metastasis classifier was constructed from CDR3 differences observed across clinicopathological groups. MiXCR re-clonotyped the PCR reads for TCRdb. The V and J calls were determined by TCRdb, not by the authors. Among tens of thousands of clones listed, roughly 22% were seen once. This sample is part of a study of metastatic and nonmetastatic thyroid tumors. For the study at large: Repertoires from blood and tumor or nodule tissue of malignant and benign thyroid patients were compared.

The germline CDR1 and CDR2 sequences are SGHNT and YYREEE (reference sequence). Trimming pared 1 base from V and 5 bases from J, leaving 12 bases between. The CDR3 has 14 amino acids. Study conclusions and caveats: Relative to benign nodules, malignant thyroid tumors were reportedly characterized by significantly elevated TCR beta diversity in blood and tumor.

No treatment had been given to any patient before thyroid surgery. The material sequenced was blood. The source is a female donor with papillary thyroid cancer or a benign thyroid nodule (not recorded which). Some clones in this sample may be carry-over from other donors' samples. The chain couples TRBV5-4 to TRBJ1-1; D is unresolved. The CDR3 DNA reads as TGTGCCAGCAGCTTGCGGGGATCGAGGACTGAAGCTTTCTTT. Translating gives CASSLRGSRTEAFF.